These 2 T cell receptor beta chains came from one sample sequenced in a study of T-cell reconstitution after alpha-beta-depleted transplantation in children. For TCRbeta, the library was prepared with unique molecular identifiers. TCRdb ran MiXCR on the PCR reads and lists one entry per CDR3 protein. The repertoire consists of about 980,000 distinct CDR3 sequences, with roughly 31% occurring once and the leading ten covering 28%. The source was PBMCs, mostly from graft donor cells, collected 360 days after TCRalphabeta/CD19-depleted stem cell transplant. The receptors stem from a boy in the first two years of life who had a stem cell transplant for SCID, so the T cells may come from the graft donor.

This chain links TRBV6-5 with TRBJ1-4; no definite D call. Trimming stripped 2 bases from V and 4 bases from J, with 8 bases between. There are 14 residues in the CDR3. Germline V lookup: CDR1 MNHEY, CDR2 SVGAGI. The CDR3 here is CASSYVGINEKLFF. The CDR3 region has the DNA TGTGCCAGCAGTTACGTGGGAATTAATGAAAAACTGTTTTTT.

The chain combines TRBV19 with TRBJ1-5; 10 bases are shared with TRBD1. The CDR3 extends over 13 amino acids. Germline-derived CDR1 and CDR2 are LNHDA and SQIVND (reference sequence). V lost 7 bases to trimming and J lost 7 bases; unmatched junction nucleotides: 4. The CDR3 reads CASKGTGAQPQHF. DNA for the CDR3: TGTGCCAGTAAAGGGACAGGGGCCCAGCCCCAGCATTTT.